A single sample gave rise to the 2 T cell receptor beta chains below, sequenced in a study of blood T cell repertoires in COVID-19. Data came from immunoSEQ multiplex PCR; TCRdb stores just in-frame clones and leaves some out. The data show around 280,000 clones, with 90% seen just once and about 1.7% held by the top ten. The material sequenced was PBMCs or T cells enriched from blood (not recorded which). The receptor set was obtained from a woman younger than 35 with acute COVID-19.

CDR3 bases: TGTGCCAGCAGCCAAGAAAGGAGGGGGCTGAACACTGAAGCTTTCTTT. As protein: CASSQERRGLNTEAFF. The gene calls are TRBV4-2 and TRBJ1-1; 7 nucleotides line up with TRBD1. The CDR3 spans 16 residues. CDR1 and CDR2 (germline): LGHNA, YNFKEQ. J lost 0 bases, V lost 0 bases, and 4 bases had no gene match.

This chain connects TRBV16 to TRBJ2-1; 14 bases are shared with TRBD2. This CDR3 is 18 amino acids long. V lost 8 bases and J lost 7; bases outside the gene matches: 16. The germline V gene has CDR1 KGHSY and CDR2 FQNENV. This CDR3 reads CASAIFSARTSGGNEQFF. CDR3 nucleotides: TGTGCCAGCGCAATTTTCAGCGCGCGGACTAGCGGGGGGAATGAGCAGTTCTTC. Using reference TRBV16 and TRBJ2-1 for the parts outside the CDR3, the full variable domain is GEEVAQTPKHLVRGEGQKAKLYCAPIKGHSYVFWYQQVLKNEFKFLISFQNENVFDETGMPKERFSAKCLPNSPCSLEIQATKLEDSAVYFCASAIFSARTSGGNEQFFGPGTRLTVL.